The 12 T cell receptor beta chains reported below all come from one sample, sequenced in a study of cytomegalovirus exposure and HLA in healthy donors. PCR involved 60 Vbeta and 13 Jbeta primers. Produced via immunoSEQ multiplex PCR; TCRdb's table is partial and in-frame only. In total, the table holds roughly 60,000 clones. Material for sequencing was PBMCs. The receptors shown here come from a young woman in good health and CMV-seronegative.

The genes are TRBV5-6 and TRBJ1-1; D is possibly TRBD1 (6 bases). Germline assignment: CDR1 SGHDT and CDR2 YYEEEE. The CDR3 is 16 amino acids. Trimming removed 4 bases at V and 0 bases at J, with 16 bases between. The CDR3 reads CASSPWNRELNTEAFF. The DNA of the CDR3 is TGTGCCAGCAGCCCGTGGAACAGGGAGCTGAACACTGAAGCTTTCTTT.

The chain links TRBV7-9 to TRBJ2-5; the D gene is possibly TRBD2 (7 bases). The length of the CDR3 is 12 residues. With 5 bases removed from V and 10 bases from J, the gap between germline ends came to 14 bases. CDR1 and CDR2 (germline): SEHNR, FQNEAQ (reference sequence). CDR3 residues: CASSPGGPGQYF. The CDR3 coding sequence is TGTGCCAGCAGCCCCGGGGGGCCGGGCCAGTACTTC. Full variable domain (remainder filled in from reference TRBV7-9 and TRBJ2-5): DTGVSQNPRHKITKRGQNVTFRCDPISEHNRLYWYRQTLGQGPEFLTYFQNEAQLEKSRLLSDRFSAERPKGSFSTLEIQRTEQGDSAMYLCASSPGGPGQYFGPGTRLLVL.

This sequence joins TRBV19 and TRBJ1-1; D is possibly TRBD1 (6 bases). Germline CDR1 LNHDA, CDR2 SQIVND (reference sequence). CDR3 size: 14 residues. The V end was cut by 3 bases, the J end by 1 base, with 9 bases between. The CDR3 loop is CASSIGGTNTEAFF. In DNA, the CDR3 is TGTGCCAGTAGTATTGGGGGCACGAACACTGAAGCTTTCTTT.

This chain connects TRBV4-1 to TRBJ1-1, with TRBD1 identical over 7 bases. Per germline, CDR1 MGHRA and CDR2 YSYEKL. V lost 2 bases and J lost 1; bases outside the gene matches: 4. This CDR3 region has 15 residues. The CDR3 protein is CASSQLQGTNTEAFF. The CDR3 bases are TGCGCCAGCAGCCAACTACAGGGGACGAACACTGAAGCTTTCTTT.

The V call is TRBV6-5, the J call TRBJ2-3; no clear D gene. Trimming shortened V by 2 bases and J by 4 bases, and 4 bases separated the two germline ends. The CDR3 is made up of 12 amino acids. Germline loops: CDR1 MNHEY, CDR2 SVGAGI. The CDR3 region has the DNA TGTGCCAGCAGTTACAGCCCAGATACGCAGTATTTT. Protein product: CASSYSPDTQYF.

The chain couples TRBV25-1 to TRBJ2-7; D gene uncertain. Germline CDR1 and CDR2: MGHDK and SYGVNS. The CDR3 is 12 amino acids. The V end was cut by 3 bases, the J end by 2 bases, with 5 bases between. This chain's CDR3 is CASSDRAYEQYF. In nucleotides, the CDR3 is TGTGCCAGCAGTGACCGTGCCTACGAGCAGTACTTC.

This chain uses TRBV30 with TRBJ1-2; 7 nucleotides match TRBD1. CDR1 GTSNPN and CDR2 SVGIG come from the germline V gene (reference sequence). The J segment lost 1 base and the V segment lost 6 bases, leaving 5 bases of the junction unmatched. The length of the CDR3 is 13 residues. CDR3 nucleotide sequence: TGTGCCTGTGACAGGGCCAATAACTATGGCTACACCTTC. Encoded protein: CACDRANNYGYTF.

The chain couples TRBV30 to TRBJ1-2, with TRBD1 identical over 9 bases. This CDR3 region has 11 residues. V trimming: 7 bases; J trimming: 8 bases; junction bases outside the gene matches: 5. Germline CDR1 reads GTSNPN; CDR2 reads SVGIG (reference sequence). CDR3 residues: CASDDRGGYTF. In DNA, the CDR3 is TGTGCCTCGGATGACAGGGGGGGCTACACCTTC.

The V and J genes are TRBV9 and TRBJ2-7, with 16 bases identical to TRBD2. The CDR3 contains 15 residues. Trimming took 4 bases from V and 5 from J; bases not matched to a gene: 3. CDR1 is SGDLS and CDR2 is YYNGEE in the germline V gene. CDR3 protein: CASSPGLAGGHEQYF. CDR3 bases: TGTGCCAGCAGCCCGGGACTAGCGGGGGGGCACGAGCAGTACTTC.

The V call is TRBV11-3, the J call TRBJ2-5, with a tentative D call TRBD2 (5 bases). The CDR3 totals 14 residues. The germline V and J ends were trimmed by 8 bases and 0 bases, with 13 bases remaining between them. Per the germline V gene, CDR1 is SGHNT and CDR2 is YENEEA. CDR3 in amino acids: CASSPLRDQETQYF. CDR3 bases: TGTGCCAGCTCCCCCCTGCGGGACCAAGAGACCCAGTACTTC.

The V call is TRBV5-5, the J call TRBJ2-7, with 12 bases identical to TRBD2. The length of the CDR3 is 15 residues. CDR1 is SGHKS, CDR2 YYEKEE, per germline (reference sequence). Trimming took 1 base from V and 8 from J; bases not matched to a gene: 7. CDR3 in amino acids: CASSLRLAGVYQQYF. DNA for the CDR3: TGTGCCAGCAGCTTGCGACTAGCGGGAGTGTACCAGCAGTACTTC.

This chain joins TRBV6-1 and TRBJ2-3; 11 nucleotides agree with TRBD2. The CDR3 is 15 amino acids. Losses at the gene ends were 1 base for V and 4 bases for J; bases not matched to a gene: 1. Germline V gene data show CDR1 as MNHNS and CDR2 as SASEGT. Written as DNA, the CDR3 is TGTGCCAGCAGTGAAGTTAGCGGGGGGGCAGATACGCAGTATTTT. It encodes CASSEVSGGADTQYF.